Listed below are T cell receptor beta chains from one sample, sequenced in a study of cytomegalovirus exposure and HLA in healthy donors. Sequencing used immunoSEQ multiplex PCR; TCRdb keeps in-frame clones, though not all of them. The sample has 100,000 to 150,000 clones; about 80% are singletons. The sample comprised PBMCs. Receptor source: a woman aged 40 to 50 in good health and CMV-seronegative. The CDR3 runs from the conserved cysteine through the conserved F or W. A D gene is named only where the DNA matches it firmly. Clone sizes are given selectively: once, few, many, or a class where the clone is expanded.

TRBV4-3	TRBJ2-7	.	.	TGCGCCAGCAGCCAAGAGGGTCGGACAGTGGTCGACGAGCAGTACTTC	CASSQEGRTVVDEQYF
TRBV13	TRBJ2-5	.	.	TGTGCCAGCAGCTTAGGTCGAGAGACCCAGTACTTC	CASSLGRETQYF
TRBV19	TRBJ1-6	.	.	TGTGCCACCGGTCCGAGCTCCTATAATTCACCCCTCCACTTT	CATGPSSYNSPLHF
TRBV5-4	TRBJ2-5	TRBD2	.	TGTGCCAGCAGCACGGGGACTAGCGGGAAACAGACCCAGTACTTC	CASSTGTSGKQTQYF
TRBV19	TRBJ2-1	.	many	TGTGCCAGTAGTATTCTTCATAGCTCCTACAATGAGCAGTTCTTC	CASSILHSSYNEQFF
TRBV10-3	TRBJ1-1	.	few	TGTGCCATCACGGCAGGCACTGAAGCTTTCTTT	CAITAGTEAFF
TRBV5-1	TRBJ2-1	TRBD1	few	TGCGCCAGCAGCTTGGCCGGGACAGGGGTAAATGAGCAGTTCTTC	CASSLAGTGVNEQFF
TRBV4-1	TRBJ1-4	TRBD1	.	TGCGCCAGCAGCCTGTCTGCACCGACAGGGGCGGGTGAAAAACTGTTTTTT	CASSLSAPTGAGEKLFF
TRBV5-6	TRBJ2-5	TRBD2	.	TGTGCCAGCACCACCGGGACTAGCAGTCAAGAGACCCAGTACTTC	CASTTGTSSQETQYF
TRBV6-1	TRBJ1-1	.	few	TGTGCCAGCAGTAGCCGTCCGAGCACTGAAGCTTTCTTT	CASSSRPSTEAFF
TRBV7-6	TRBJ2-7	.	.	TGTGCCAGCAGCTTAGTGGGGGAGGACCTACCCTACGAGCAGTACTTC	CASSLVGEDLPYEQYF
TRBV25-1	TRBJ1-1	TRBD1	.	TGTGCCAGCAGGGGCAGACAGGGCGCAGGCACTGAAGCTTTCTTT	CASRGRQGAGTEAFF
TRBV7-9	TRBJ1-1	.	.	TGTGCCAGCAGCTTAGCGGGAGTGAGCACTGAAGCTTTCTTT	CASSLAGVSTEAFF
TRBV11-2	TRBJ1-1	.	.	TGTGCCAGCAGCAGGGGGAATAGACTGAACACTGAAGCTTTCTTT	CASSRGNRLNTEAFF
TRBV7-6	TRBJ2-3	.	.	TGTGCCAGCAGCTCGAGAGACACAGATACGCAGTATTTT	CASSSRDTDTQYF
TRBV2	TRBJ1-6	.	.	TGTGCCAGCAGTAGTACTGCCCATTATAATTCACCCCTCCACTTT	CASSSTAHYNSPLHF
TRBV15	TRBJ2-1	.	.	TGTGCCACCAGCAGAGGACGGGGCTCCTACAATGAGCAGTTCTTC	CATSRGRGSYNEQFF
TRBV4-1	TRBJ1-1	.	.	TGCGCCAGCAGCCGTGGAGTTATGAACACTGAAGCTTTCTTT	CASSRGVMNTEAFF
TRBV6-6	TRBJ1-2	.	.	TGTGCCAGCAGCATCACAGGGATCGGCTACACCTTC	CASSITGIGYTF
TRBV7-7	TRBJ2-2	TRBD2	.	TGTGCTAGCAGCTTAGATGGACTAGCGGGAGGGCATACCGGGGAGCTGTTTTTT	CASSLDGLAGGHTGELFF
TRBV4-2	TRBJ1-3	TRBD1	.	TGTGCCAGCAGCCAAGATTTCAGACAGGGAAATTCTGGAAACACCATATATTTT	CASSQDFRQGNSGNTIYF
TRBV5-4	TRBJ2-3	TRBD2	.	TGTGCCAGCAGCTTGATGCTAGCGGGGGGGCGATTGGGTACGCAGTATTTT	CASSLMLAGGRLGTQYF
TRBV18	TRBJ2-2	.	.	TGTGCCAGCTCACCGAGGACTAACACCGGGGAGCTGTTTTTT	CASSPRTNTGELFF
TRBV28	TRBJ2-4	.	.	TGTGCCAGCAGTGTCGACAGGGACCCGCGGGGCAAAAACATTCAGTACTTC	CASSVDRDPRGKNIQYF
TRBV2	TRBJ2-2	.	.	TGTGCCAGCAGTGTAGGAGCGAGGAGGGTCGCCGGGGAGCTGTTTTTT	CASSVGARRVAGELFF
TRBV6-1	TRBJ2-4	.	once	TGTGCCAGCAGTGAAGCAATCTACGGAGCCAAAAACATTCAGTACTTC	CASSEAIYGAKNIQYF
TRBV2	TRBJ2-3	TRBD2	.	TGTGCCAGCAGCCCGGGACTAGCGGGGCGAAATACGCAGTATTTT	CASSPGLAGRNTQYF
TRBV29-1	TRBJ2-3	.	.	TGCAGCCATAGGACGGGGGTCAATAGCGCAGATACGCAGTATTTT	CSHRTGVNSADTQYF
TRBV19	TRBJ1-1	.	once	TGTGTCAGTAGTATCGGGGTGACTGAAGCTTTCTTT	CVSSIGVTEAFF
TRBV2	TRBJ2-7	TRBD1	.	TGTGCCAGCAAGGGGGCTCTGGGGGAGCAGTACTTC	CASKGALGEQYF
TRBV15	TRBJ2-1	TRBD2	.	TGTGCCACCAGCAGAGATCGATGGACTAGCGGGGGGGTAAGAGACAATGAGCAGTTCTTC	CATSRDRWTSGGVRDNEQFF
TRBV5-1	TRBJ2-3	TRBD2	.	TGCGCCAGCAGCTTGGTGGCCGGGAGGGCCCCAGATACGCAGTATTTT	CASSLVAGRAPDTQYF
TRBV4-1	TRBJ2-7	.	.	TGCGCCAGCAGCCAATATCACCAAGTAAGGGGATCACCCTACGAGCAGTACTTC	CASSQYHQVRGSPYEQYF
TRBV10-3	TRBJ1-4	.	.	TGTGCCAGCCGTGGGGGGGGCGGAACTAATGAAAAACTGTTTTTT	CASRGGGGTNEKLFF
TRBV7-3	TRBJ2-3	TRBD1	.	TGTGCCAGCAGCGACTCCGGGACAGGCACAGATACGCAGTATTTT	CASSDSGTGTDTQYF
TRBV6-6	TRBJ1-4	TRBD1	.	TGTGCCAGCAGACAGGACAGGGGGCTTGGAGAAAAACTGTTTTTT	CASRQDRGLGEKLFF
TRBV7-9	TRBJ1-4	.	.	TGTGCCAGCAGCTTTGGCCGGGAGGGGGAAAAACTGTTTTTT	CASSFGREGEKLFF
TRBV5-4	TRBJ2-1	TRBD2	.	TGTGCCAGCAGGGGGACTAGCGGCTACAATGAGCAGTTCTTC	CASRGTSGYNEQFF
TRBV4-3	TRBJ1-2	.	.	TGCGCCAGCAGCCCTTCGTCGGGGGTCGGCTATGGCTACACCTTC	CASSPSSGVGYGYTF
TRBV4-1	TRBJ1-1	TRBD1	few	TGCGCCAGCAGCCCCGACAGGGGGTATGAAGCTTTCTTT	CASSPDRGYEAFF
TRBV29-1	TRBJ2-7	.	.	TGCAGCGTTACTCTGGCAGGGAAATACGAGCAGTACTTC	CSVTLAGKYEQYF
TRBV7-3	TRBJ1-1	TRBD1	.	TGTGCCAGCAGCGTCGACAGGGAAACTGAAGCTTTCTTT	CASSVDRETEAFF
TRBV18	TRBJ2-5	.	.	TGTGCCAGCTCTCCGGGGAAAGAGACCCAGTACTTC	CASSPGKETQYF
TRBV7-2	TRBJ1-4	.	.	TGTGCCAGCAGCTTAGAGATTCAGGGATCTAATGAAAAACTGTTTTTT	CASSLEIQGSNEKLFF
TRBV4-3	TRBJ2-7	TRBD2	once	TGCGCCAGCAGCCAGGGGACTAGCGGGAGGGCTTCTCGTCCCTACGAGCAGTACTTC	CASSQGTSGRASRPYEQYF